These 7 T cell receptor beta chains were all obtained from the same sample, sequenced in a study of blood T cells in healthy people across ages. A second about 7 to 12 cycle PCR used barcoded and J-beta primers. TCRdb re-derived calls from the 5' RACE reads in MiXCR, one entry per CDR3 protein. This sample has some 1.7 million distinct CDR3 sequences, with approximately 30% found just once. The sample comprised blood. The receptor set was obtained from a woman aged 25-40 years in good health.

The V gene is TRBV6-5, the J gene TRBJ2-2, with TRBD1 matching over 8 bases. CDR3 length: 17 amino acids. The germline V gene has CDR1 MNHEY and CDR2 SVGAGI. Trimming cost V 2 bases and J 4 bases; bases outside gene matches: 9. In DNA, the CDR3 is TGTGCCAGCAGTTACGGGACAGGACCTGTGGGCACCGGGGAGCTGTTTTTT. Protein product: CASSYGTGPVGTGELFF.

J is TRBJ1-1 and V is TRBV3-1; 9 bases agree with TRBD1. CDR3 length: 14 residues. Germline V lookup: CDR1 LGHDT, CDR2 YNNKEL (reference sequence). V trimming: 2 bases; J trimming: 4 bases; junction bases outside the gene matches: 2. This chain's CDR3 is CASSQLTGGTEAFF. The CDR3 region has the DNA TGTGCCAGCAGCCAATTGACAGGGGGCACTGAAGCTTTCTTT.

This clonotype was seen only a few times. V usage is TRBV9 and J usage is TRBJ2-1, with D possibly TRBD2 on 6 matching bases. CDR1 SGDLS and CDR2 YYNGEE come from the germline V gene. This CDR3 is built from 15 residues. Trimming took off 3 bases at V and 0 bases at J, with 10 bases between the two ends. CDR3 loop: CASSALASSYNEQFF. The CDR3 nucleotides read TGTGCCAGCAGCGCCCTAGCGAGCTCCTACAATGAGCAGTTCTTC.

This clonotype was seen a handful of times. The chain is built from TRBV7-9 and TRBJ2-3, with 7 bases that match TRBD2. CDR3 length equals 14 residues. CDR1 and CDR2 (germline): SEHNR, FQNEAQ (reference sequence). V was pared by 5 bases and J by 6 bases, with 8 bases of the junction left unmatched. The CDR3 DNA follows: TGTGCCAGCAGCCGTCGTACTAGCGACGATACGCAGTATTTT. Residues: CASSRRTSDDTQYF.

This chain joins TRBV12-3 or TRBV12-4 and TRBJ2-3; the D is unclear. Trimming cost V 6 bases and J 11 bases, with 24 bases left between them. The CDR3 length is 15 residues. CDR3 DNA sequence: TGTGCCAGCAGCCCCCTGGGCGGAGCCACAGATGTGCAGTATTTT. It encodes CASSPLGGATDVQYF.

The chain couples TRBV20-1 to TRBJ1-1, with D tentatively TRBD1 (6 bases). V was trimmed by 0 bases and J by 11 bases, leaving 22 bases between them. The germline CDR1 and CDR2 sequences are DFQATT and SNEGSKA (reference sequence). The CDR3 covers 15 residues. The CDR3 region has the DNA TGCAGTGCTAGAGATAGCTTAGTCCCGACAGGACGCGCTTTCTTT. Translated: CSARDSLVPTGRAFF.

This clonotype was detected ten times or more. The chain employs TRBV5-1 and TRBJ2-5; D uncertain. The CDR3 extends over 12 amino acids. Germline V gene data show CDR1 as SGHRS and CDR2 as YFSETQ. V was cut by 7 bases and J by 0 bases, with 7 bases left in between. CDR3 coding DNA: TGCGCCAGCGCTGTAGACCAAGAGACCCAGTACTTC. The encoded protein is CASAVDQETQYF.